The 18 T cell receptor beta chains given below trace back to one sample, sequenced in a study of cytomegalovirus exposure and HLA in healthy donors. It was with 60 Vbeta and 13 Jbeta primers that the PCR ran. Here immunoSEQ multiplex PCR was the method, and the copy in TCRdb shows in-frame clones only, minus some. The table includes around 150,000 clones, around four fifths detected once. Sequenced material: PBMCs. The receptor source for this set is a woman aged 25-40 years in good health and CMV-seronegative.

The V and J genes are TRBV7-9 and TRBJ1-1; TRBD1 matches 9 bases. CDR1 SEHNR and CDR2 FQNEAQ come from the germline V gene (reference sequence). The length of the CDR3 is 14 residues. V shed 5 bases and J 7 bases; nucleotides not matched to a gene: 8. This chain's CDR3 is CASSAGQGGDEAFF. The CDR3 DNA reads TGTGCCAGCAGCGCGGGACAGGGTGGGGATGAAGCTTTCTTT.

The gene calls are TRBV28 and TRBJ2-4; 7 nucleotides match TRBD2. Germline loops: CDR1 MDHEN, CDR2 SYDVKM. Trimming took 3 bases from V and 5 from J; bases not matched to a gene: 10. This CDR3 has 16 residues. CDR3 loop: CASSLGGSRGQNIQYF. The CDR3, as DNA: TGTGCCAGCAGTTTGGGGGGGTCTCGCGGGCAAAACATTCAGTACTTC.

The table lists this clone with a count of one. The rearrangement joins TRBV19 to TRBJ1-3; 7 bases line up with TRBD1. The V and J ends lost 10 bases and 0 bases, in that order; junction bases with no gene match: 9. The CDR3 runs 15 residues. Germline CDR1 reads LNHDA; CDR2 reads SQIVND (reference sequence). The CDR3 coding sequence is TGTGCCACCTCGACAGGGACCAGCTCTGGAAACACCATATATTTT. Its translation: CATSTGTSSGNTIYF.

The chain joins TRBV5-4 to TRBJ1-2; the D gene is possibly TRBD1 (5 bases). CDR1 is SGHNT and CDR2 is YYREEE in the germline V gene (reference sequence). Trimming stripped 9 bases from V and 7 bases from J, with 16 bases between. The CDR3 has 12 residues. DNA of the CDR3: TGTGCCACCGCTTTTGGGGGGACTGGCTACACCTTC. This sequence encodes CATAFGGTGYTF.

This clone was detected only once. The chain's CDR3 is CASTRQGRYEQYF. CDR3 DNA: TGTGCCAGCACAAGACAGGGGAGATACGAGCAGTACTTC. The rearrangement uses TRBV6-6 and TRBJ2-7; 8 nucleotides agree with TRBD1. Germline V lookup: CDR1 MNHNY, CDR2 SVGAGI (reference sequence). The junction had 6 bases not matched to a gene; V was cut back by 7 bases and J by 4 bases. The CDR3 length is 13 residues.

This chain connects TRBV2 to TRBJ2-5, with D uncertain. V lost 5 bases and J lost 2, with 18 bases in between. Germline CDR1 SNHLY, CDR2 FYNNEI. This CDR3 comprises 16 residues. This chain's CDR3 is CASSNDAAAMQETQYF. The CDR3 DNA follows: TGTGCCAGCAGTAACGACGCGGCGGCGATGCAAGAGACCCAGTACTTC.

The CDR3 DNA sequence: TGTGCCAGCTCACCCTTTGAAGGGGGCGCGAGGGGCTACACCTTC. Its protein is CASSPFEGGARGYTF. The V call is TRBV18, the J call TRBJ1-2; TRBD1 matches at 7 bases. In germline, CDR1 is KGHSH, CDR2 LQKENI. CDR3 length: 15 residues. Trimming took 3 bases from V and 8 from J; bases not matched to a gene: 12. The variable domain in full, with the rest retrieved from reference TRBV18 and TRBJ1-2, is NAGVMQNPRHLVRRRGQEARLRCSPMKGHSHVYWYRQLPEEGLKFMVYLQKENIIDESGMPKERFSAEFPKEGPSILRIQQVVRGDSAAYFCASSPFEGGARGYTFGSGTRLTVV.

The rearrangement uses TRBV27 and TRBJ1-1; the D is unclear. CDR1 is MNHEY, CDR2 SMNVEV, per germline (reference sequence). The ends were cut back, 8 bases at V and 1 base at J, with 11 bases in the middle. This CDR3 spans 13 amino acids. CDR3 residues: CASAPYGNTEAFF. The CDR3 DNA sequence: TGTGCCAGCGCTCCCTATGGGAACACTGAAGCTTTCTTT.

V usage is TRBV7-9 and J usage is TRBJ1-1, with 8 bases matching TRBD1. Per the germline V gene, CDR1 is SEHNR and CDR2 is FQNEAQ (reference sequence). With 5 bases clipped from V and 1 base from J, the junction kept 9 bases outside the gene matches. This CDR3 comprises 16 residues. The CDR3 DNA reads as TGTGCCAGCAGCACCAGGGGGCAGGGGAAGAACACTGAAGCTTTCTTT. This gives the protein CASSTRGQGKNTEAFF.

The chain employs TRBV5-6 and TRBJ2-7; TRBD1 matches at 10 bases. Looked up from germline, CDR1 is SGHDT and CDR2 is YYEEEE. The CDR3 has 18 residues. V shed 8 bases and J 0 bases; nucleotides not matched to a gene: 17. The DNA for the CDR3 is TGTGCCAGAACAATTTGCCGGGACAGGGGCTGCTTCTCCTACGAGCAGTACTTC. This gives the protein CARTICRDRGCFSYEQYF. The whole variable domain, filled in from reference TRBV5-6 and TRBJ2-7, reads DAGVTQSPTHLIKTRGQQVTLRCSPKSGHDTVSWYQQALGQGPQFIFQYYEEEERQRGNFPDRFSGHQFPNYSSELNVNALLLGDSALYLCARTICRDRGCFSYEQYFGPGTRLTVT.

The CDR3 protein is CASGLMVAGGLYNEQFF. CDR3 sequence (DNA): TGTGCTAGTGGTTTGATGGTAGCGGGGGGCCTATACAATGAGCAGTTCTTC. The chain has TRBV12-5 and TRBJ2-1; 10 nucleotides line up with TRBD2. Germline CDR1 and CDR2: LGHNT and FRNRAP. After removal of 2 bases from V and 4 bases from J, the junction contained 8 bases not matched to a gene. This CDR3 has 17 amino acids.

This chain joins TRBV28 and TRBJ1-4, with TRBD1 identical over 9 bases. Per germline, CDR1 MDHEN and CDR2 SYDVKM. There are 15 residues in the CDR3. With 4 bases clipped from V and 8 bases from J, the junction kept 8 bases outside the gene matches. This CDR3 is CASSSPGTGYEKLFF. As DNA, the CDR3 is TGTGCCAGCAGTTCTCCCGGGACAGGGTACGAAAAACTGTTTTTT. Supplemented by reference TRBV28 and TRBJ1-4, the full variable domain reads DVKVTQSSRYLVKRTGEKVFLECVQDMDHENMFWYRQDPGLGLRLIYFSYDVKMKEKGDIPEGYSVSREKKERFSLILESASTNQTSMYLCASSSPGTGYEKLFFGSGTQLSVL.

The chain uses TRBV6-1 and TRBJ1-6; D is undetermined. The CDR3 consists of 13 residues. The V end was cut by 2 bases, the J end by 13 bases, with 12 bases between. Per germline, CDR1 MNHNS and CDR2 SASEGT. The CDR3 region is CASSEKRAAPLHF. CDR3 DNA: TGTGCCAGCAGTGAAAAGAGAGCCGCCCCCCTCCACTTT.

The chain employs TRBV19 and TRBJ2-3; D not resolved. The CDR3 loop spans 13 amino acids. V lost 4 bases to trimming and J lost 2 bases, with 7 bases between them. The germline V gene encodes CDR1 LNHDA and CDR2 SQIVND (reference sequence). CDR3 nucleotide sequence: TGTGCCAGTAGTAGACTGCACACAGATACGCAGTATTTT. Its translation: CASSRLHTDTQYF.

This chain connects TRBV5-1 to TRBJ1-1, with 9 bases matching TRBD1. V dropped 0 bases and J dropped 5; count of bases not matched to a gene: 5. This CDR3 has 15 amino acids. Germline V gene data show CDR1 as SGHRS and CDR2 as YFSETQ. The CDR3 region has the DNA TGCGCCAGCAGCTTGGCGGGACAGGGAATAACTGAAGCTTTCTTT. Amino acid sequence: CASSLAGQGITEAFF.

This clone was counted a single time. CDR3 amino acids: CASSVQGDNSPLHF. Written as DNA, the CDR3 is TGTGCCAGCAGCGTACAGGGAGATAATTCACCCCTCCACTTT. The chain joins TRBV7-3 to TRBJ1-6, with D perhaps matching TRBD1 (6 bases). Trimming cost V 5 bases and J 5 bases, with 10 bases left between them. Germline V gene sequence: CDR1 SGHTA, CDR2 FQGTGA. The CDR3 has 14 residues.

The chain has TRBV6-1 and TRBJ1-1, with 7 positions matching TRBD1. CDR1 and CDR2 (germline): MNHNS, SASEGT. J lost 0 bases, V lost 6 bases, and 4 bases had no gene match. The CDR3 runs 14 residues. The CDR3 DNA reads TGTGCCAGCAGGTACAGGGGTCTGAACACTGAAGCTTTCTTT. Its protein is CASRYRGLNTEAFF.

The genes are TRBV4-1 and TRBJ1-1, with 7 bases lining up with TRBD1. Trimming cost V 4 bases and J 7 bases; bases outside gene matches: 12. There are 15 residues in the CDR3. The germline V gene has CDR1 MGHRA and CDR2 YSYEKL. This chain's CDR3 is CASSLQGTAGGEAFF. The CDR3 DNA is TGCGCCAGCAGCCTGCAAGGGACGGCAGGGGGTGAAGCTTTCTTT.